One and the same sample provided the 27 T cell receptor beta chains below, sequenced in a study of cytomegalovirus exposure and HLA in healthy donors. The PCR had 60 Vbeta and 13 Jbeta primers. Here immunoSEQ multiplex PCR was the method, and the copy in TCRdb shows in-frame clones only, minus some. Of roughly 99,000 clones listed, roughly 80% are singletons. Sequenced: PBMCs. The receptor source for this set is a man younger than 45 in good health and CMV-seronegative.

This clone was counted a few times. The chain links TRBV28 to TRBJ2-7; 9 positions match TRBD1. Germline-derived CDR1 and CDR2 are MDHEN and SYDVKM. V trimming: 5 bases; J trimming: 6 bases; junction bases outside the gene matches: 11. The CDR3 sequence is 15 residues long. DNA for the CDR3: TGTGCCAGCAGTCCCCCCGAAACAGGGGGCGGCGAGCAGTACTTC. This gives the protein CASSPPETGGGEQYF.

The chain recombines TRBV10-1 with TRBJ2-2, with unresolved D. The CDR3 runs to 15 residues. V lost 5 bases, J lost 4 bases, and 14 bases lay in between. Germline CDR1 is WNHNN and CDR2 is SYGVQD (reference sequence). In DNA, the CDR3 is TGCGCCAGCAGTCTTGGTCTCCCGGGCACCGGGGAGCTGTTTTTT. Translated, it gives CASSLGLPGTGELFF.

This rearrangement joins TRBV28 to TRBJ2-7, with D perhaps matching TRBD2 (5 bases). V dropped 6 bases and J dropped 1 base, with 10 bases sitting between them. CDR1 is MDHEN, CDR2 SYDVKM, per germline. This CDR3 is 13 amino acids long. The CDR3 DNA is TGTGCCAGCAGAACCGGGATTTCCTACGAGCAGTACTTC. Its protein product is CASRTGISYEQYF.

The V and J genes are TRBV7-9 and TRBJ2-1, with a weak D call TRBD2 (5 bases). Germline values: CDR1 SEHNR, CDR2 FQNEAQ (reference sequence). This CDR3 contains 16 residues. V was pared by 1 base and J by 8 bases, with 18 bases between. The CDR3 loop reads CASSLVGASASDEQFF. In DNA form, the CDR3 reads TGTGCCAGCAGCTTAGTGGGAGCCTCGGCTTCAGATGAGCAGTTCTTC.

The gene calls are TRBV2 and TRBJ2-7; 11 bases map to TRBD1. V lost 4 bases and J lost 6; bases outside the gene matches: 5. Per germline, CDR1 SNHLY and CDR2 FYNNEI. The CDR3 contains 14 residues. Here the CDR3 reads CASSVGTGGSEQYF. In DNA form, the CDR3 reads TGTGCCAGCAGTGTCGGGACAGGGGGAAGCGAGCAGTACTTC.

Here the CDR3 DNA reads TGCAGCGCGGAGGGACAGGGATACGAGCAGTACTTC. This codes for CSAEGQGYEQYF. V and J are TRBV29-1 and TRBJ2-7; 9 bases fit TRBD1. The CDR3 covers 12 residues. The V segment lost 7 bases and the J segment 4 bases; nucleotides outside the gene matches: 5. The germline gives CDR1 SQVTM, CDR2 ANQGSEA.

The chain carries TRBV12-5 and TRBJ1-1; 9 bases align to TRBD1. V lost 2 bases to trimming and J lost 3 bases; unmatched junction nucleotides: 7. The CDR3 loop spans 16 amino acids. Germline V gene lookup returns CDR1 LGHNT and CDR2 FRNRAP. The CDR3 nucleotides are TGTGCTAGTGGTTTGACAGGGGGCGAGTTAGACACTGAAGCTTTCTTT. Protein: CASGLTGGELDTEAFF.

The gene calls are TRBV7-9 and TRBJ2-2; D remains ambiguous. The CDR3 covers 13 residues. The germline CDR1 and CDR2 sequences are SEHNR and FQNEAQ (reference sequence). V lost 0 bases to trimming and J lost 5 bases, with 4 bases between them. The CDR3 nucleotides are TGTGCCAGCAGCTTAGCCCTTACCGGGGAGCTGTTTTTT. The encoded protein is CASSLALTGELFF. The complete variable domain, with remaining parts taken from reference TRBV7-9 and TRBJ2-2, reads DTGVSQNPRHKITKRGQNVTFRCDPISEHNRLYWYRQTLGQGPEFLTYFQNEAQLEKSRLLSDRFSAERPKGSFSTLEIQRTEQGDSAMYLCASSLALTGELFFGEGSRLTVL.

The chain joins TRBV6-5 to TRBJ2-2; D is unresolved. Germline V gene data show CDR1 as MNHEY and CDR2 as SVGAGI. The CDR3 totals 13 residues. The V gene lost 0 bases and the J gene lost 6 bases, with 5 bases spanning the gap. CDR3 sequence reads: CASSYSGSGELFF. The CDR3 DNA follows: TGTGCCAGCAGTTACTCCGGTTCCGGGGAGCTGTTTTTT.

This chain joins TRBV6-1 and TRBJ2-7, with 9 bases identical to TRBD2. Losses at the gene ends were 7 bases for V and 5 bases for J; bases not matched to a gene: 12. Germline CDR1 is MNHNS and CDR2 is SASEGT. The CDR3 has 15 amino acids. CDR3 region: CASTRGAGGENEQYF. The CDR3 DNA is TGTGCCAGCACCAGAGGTGCGGGAGGGGAGAACGAGCAGTACTTC.

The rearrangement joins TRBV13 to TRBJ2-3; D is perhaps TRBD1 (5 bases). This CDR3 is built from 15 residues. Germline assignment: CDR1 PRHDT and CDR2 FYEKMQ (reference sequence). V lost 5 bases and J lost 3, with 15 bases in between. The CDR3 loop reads CASSPSQGVTDTQYF. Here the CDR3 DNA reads TGTGCCAGCAGCCCATCGCAAGGGGTGACAGATACGCAGTATTTT. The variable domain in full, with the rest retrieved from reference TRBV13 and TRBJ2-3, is AAGVIQSPRHLIKEKRETATLKCYPIPRHDTVYWYQQGPGQDPQFLISFYEKMQSDKGSIPDRFSAQQFSDYHSELNMSSLELGDSALYFCASSPSQGVTDTQYFGPGTRLTVL.

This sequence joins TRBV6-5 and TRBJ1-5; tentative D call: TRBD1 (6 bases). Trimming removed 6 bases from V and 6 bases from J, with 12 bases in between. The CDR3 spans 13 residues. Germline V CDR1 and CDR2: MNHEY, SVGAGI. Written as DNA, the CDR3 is TGTGCCAGCAGCACAGGGTCCCCTCAGCCCCAGCATTTT. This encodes CASSTGSPQPQHF.

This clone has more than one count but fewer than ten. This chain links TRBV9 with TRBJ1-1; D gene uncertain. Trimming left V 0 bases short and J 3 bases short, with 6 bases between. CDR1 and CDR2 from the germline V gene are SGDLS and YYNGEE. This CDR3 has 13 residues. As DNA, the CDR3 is TGTGCCAGCAGCGTAGAACAGCACACTGAAGCTTTCTTT. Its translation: CASSVEQHTEAFF.

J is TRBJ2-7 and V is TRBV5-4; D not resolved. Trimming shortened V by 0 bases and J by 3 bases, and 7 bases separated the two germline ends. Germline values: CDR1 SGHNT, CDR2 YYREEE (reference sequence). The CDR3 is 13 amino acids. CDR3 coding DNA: TGTGCCAGCAGCTTGGTTGGCAGCTACGAGCAGTACTTC. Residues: CASSLVGSYEQYF.

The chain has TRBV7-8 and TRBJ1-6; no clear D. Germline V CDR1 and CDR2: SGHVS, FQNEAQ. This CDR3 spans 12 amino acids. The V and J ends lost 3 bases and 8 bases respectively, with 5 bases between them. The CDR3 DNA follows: TGTGCCAGCAGCTTTGAGGATTCACCCCTCCACTTT. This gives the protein CASSFEDSPLHF.

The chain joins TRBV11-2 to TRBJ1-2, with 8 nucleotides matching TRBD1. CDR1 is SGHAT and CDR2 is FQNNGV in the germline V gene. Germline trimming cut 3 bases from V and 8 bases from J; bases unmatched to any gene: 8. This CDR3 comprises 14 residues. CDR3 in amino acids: CASSFGTGPMGYTF. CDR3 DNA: TGTGCCAGCAGCTTCGGGACAGGTCCTATGGGCTACACCTTC.

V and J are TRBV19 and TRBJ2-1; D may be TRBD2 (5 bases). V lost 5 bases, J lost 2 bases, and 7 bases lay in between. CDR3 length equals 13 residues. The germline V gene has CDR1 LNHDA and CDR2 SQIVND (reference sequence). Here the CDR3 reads CASSATTYNEQFF. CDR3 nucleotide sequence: TGTGCCAGTAGTGCGACTACCTACAATGAGCAGTTCTTC.

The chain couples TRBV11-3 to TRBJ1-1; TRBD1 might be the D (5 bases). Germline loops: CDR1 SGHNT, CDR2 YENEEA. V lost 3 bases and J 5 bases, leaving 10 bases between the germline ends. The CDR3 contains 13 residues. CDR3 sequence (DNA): TGTGCCAGCAGCTTGACCCCAGGGACTGAAGCTTTCTTT. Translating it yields CASSLTPGTEAFF.

CDR3 nucleotides: TGTGCCTGGAGTGTAAACCGTCGAGGCACTGAAGCTTTCTTT. It translates to CAWSVNRRGTEAFF. This chain connects TRBV30 to TRBJ1-1; D gene ambiguous. The germline V gene has CDR1 GTSNPN and CDR2 SVGIG (reference sequence). V gave up 0 bases and J gave up 4 bases, with 12 bases separating them. The CDR3 spans 14 residues.

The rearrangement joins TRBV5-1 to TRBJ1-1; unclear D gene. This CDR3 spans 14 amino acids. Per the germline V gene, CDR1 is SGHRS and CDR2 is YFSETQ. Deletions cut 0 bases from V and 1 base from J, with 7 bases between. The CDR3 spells CASSLGPRNTEAFF. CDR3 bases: TGCGCCAGCAGCTTGGGTCCGAGGAACACTGAAGCTTTCTTT.

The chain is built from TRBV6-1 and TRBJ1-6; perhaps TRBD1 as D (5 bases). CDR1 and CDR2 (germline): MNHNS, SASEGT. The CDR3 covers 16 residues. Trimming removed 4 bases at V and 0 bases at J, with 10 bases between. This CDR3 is CASSGQIHSYNSPLHF. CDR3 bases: TGTGCCAGCAGTGGACAGATTCACTCCTATAATTCACCCCTCCACTTT.

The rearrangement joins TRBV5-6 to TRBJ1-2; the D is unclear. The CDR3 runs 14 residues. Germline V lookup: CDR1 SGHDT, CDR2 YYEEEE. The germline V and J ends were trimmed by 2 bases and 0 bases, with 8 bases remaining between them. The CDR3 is CASSFGQSNYGYTF. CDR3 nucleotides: TGTGCCAGCAGCTTTGGCCAGTCTAACTATGGCTACACCTTC.

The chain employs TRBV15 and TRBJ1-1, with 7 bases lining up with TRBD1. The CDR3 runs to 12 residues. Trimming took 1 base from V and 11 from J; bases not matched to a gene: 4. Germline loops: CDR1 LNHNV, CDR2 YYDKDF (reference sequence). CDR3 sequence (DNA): TGTGCCACCAGCAGAGCGACAGGGTCGGCTTTCTTT. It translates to CATSRATGSAFF.

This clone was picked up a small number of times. The CDR3 loop is CASYSTEAFF. CDR3 bases: TGTGCCAGCTACAGCACTGAAGCTTTCTTT. The V call is TRBV6-5, the J call TRBJ1-1; D gene uncertain. V shed 8 bases and J shed 4 bases, with 5 bases lying between them. This CDR3 has 10 residues. CDR1 is MNHEY and CDR2 is SVGAGI in the germline V gene.

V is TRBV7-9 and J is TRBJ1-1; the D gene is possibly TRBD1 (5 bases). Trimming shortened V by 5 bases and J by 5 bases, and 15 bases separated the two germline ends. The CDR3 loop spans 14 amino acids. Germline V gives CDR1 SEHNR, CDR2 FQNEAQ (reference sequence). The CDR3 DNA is TGTGCCAGCAGCCGCAGCCCGGGGGGGACTGAAGCTTTCTTT. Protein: CASSRSPGGTEAFF.

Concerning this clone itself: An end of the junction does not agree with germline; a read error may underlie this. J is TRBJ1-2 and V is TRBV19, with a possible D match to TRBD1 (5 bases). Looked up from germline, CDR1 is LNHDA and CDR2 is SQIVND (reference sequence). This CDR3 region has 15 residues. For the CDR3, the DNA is TGTGCCAGTAGTATAGACGGGGGATACCCCTATCGCTACACCTTC. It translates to CASSIDGGYPYRYTF.

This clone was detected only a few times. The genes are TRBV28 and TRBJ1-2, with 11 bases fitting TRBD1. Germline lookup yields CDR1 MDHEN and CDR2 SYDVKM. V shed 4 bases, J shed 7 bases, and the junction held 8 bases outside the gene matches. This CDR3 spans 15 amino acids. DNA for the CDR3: TGTGCCAGCAGTTCCACTTGGACAGGGGGCATTGGCTACACCTTC. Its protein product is CASSSTWTGGIGYTF.